This TCR beta chain was obtained from a study of blood T cell repertoires in COVID-19. Looking at the study overall: T cells, B-cell-depleted T cells, or PBMCs provided the cDNA or gDNA that served as material.

Cohort placement rested on clinical history that participants reported themselves. The V gene's germline CDR1 is SGDLS and CDR2 YYNGEE. Trimming left V 0 bases short and J 4 bases short, with 7 bases between. This CDR3 comprises 13 residues. Measured with immunoSEQ multiplex PCR; TCRdb has only the in-frame clones, and not every one. The sample contains 300,000 or so clones, 70% to 90% of which appear only once. The clonotype was recovered from a woman aged 25 to 45 who had recovered from COVID-19. This sequence joins TRBV9 and TRBJ1-1; no clear D. The sample taken for sequencing was PBMCs or T cells enriched from blood (not recorded which). The CDR3 nucleotides are TGTGCCAGCAGCGTAGCTCACAGCACTGAAGCTTTCTTT. Encoded protein: CASSVAHSTEAFF.